This is a list of T cell receptor beta chains from one sample in a study of shared clonotypes between healthy human individuals. Libraries were prepared by immunoSEQ multiplex PCR; TCRdb keeps only in-frame clonotypes and omits some of them. The table records roughly 550,000 clones, about 95% of them present only once. The sequenced sample consisted of naive CD8+ T cells sorted from blood. Every receptor here comes from a woman under 40 in good health. CDR3s include the opening cysteine and the closing phenylalanine or tryptophan. The D gene is left open where the match is weak. Not all rows give a size; the values are once, few, many and, for expanded clones, a class.

j_call clone_size v_call d_call cdr3_aa cdr3_nt
TRBJ1-2 - TRBV27 TRBD1 CATRGLDDSMTRRSLYGYTF TGTGCCACCAGGGGGCTAGACGATTCGATGACACGGCGCTCACTCTATGGCTACACCTTC
TRBJ2-7 - TRBV4-1 TRBD2 CASSQDRLAGVFYEQYF TGCGCCAGCAGCCAAGATAGACTAGCGGGAGTCTTTTACGAGCAGTACTTC
TRBJ2-1 - TRBV13 - CASSLGLSEQFF TGTGCCAGCAGCTTAGGCCTCTCTGAGCAGTTCTTC
TRBJ2-3 - TRBV13 - CASSTRGAWDTQYF TGTGCCAGCAGCACAAGGGGGGCATGGGATACGCAGTATTTT
TRBJ2-7 - TRBV27 TRBD2 CASSLSAGGTGEQYF TGTGCCAGCAGTTTGTCTGCGGGAGGAACGGGTGAGCAGTACTTC
TRBJ1-2 - TRBV2 - CASRLGGSYTF TGTGCCAGCAGGCTAGGTGGTAGCTACACCTTC
TRBJ2-1 - TRBV28 - CASSLRASNEQFF TGTGCCAGCAGTTTAAGAGCCAGCAATGAGCAGTTCTTC
TRBJ2-2 - TRBV28 - CASLSTGINTGELFF TGTGCCAGCTTGTCCACAGGGATTAACACCGGGGAGCTGTTTTTT
TRBJ1-5 once TRBV7-9 - CASSPGEGVAWPQHF TGTGCCAGCAGTCCAGGGGAGGGGGTCGCGTGGCCCCAGCATTTT
TRBJ2-7 - TRBV28 - CASSSPGVPYEQYF TGTGCCAGCAGCTCCCCTGGGGTCCCCTACGAGCAGTACTTC
TRBJ2-5 - TRBV11-1 - CASSRTAPKRPLETQYF TGTGCCAGCAGCCGCACGGCTCCAAAACGTCCCCTAGAGACCCAGTACTTC
TRBJ2-7 - TRBV5-1 - CASSLVNEQYF TGCGCCAGCAGCTTGGTTAACGAGCAGTACTTC
TRBJ2-3 - TRBV7-3 - CASSLFSGSTDTQYF TGTGCCAGCAGCTTATTTAGCGGTAGCACAGATACGCAGTATTTT
TRBJ2-7 - TRBV7-9 - CASSLGSGPTYEQYF TGTGCCAGCAGCTTAGGAAGCGGGCCCACCTACGAGCAGTACTTC
TRBJ1-6 - TRBV7-2 - CASEMATGDNSPLHF TGTGCCAGCGAAATGGCGACAGGAGATAATTCACCCCTCCACTTT
TRBJ2-7 - TRBV6-5 TRBD2 CASTRLAGTDEQYF TGTGCCAGCACCCGGCTAGCGGGGACGGACGAGCAGTACTTC
TRBJ2-1 - TRBV7-6 - CASGPGARNEQFF TGTGCCAGCGGGCCAGGGGCACGGAATGAGCAGTTCTTC
TRBJ2-1 - TRBV28 - CATRDPPSEQFF TGTGCCACCCGGGACCCTCCAAGTGAGCAGTTCTTC
TRBJ2-3 - TRBV29-1 - CSVTRGLVDTQYF TGCAGCGTTACTCGGGGTTTGGTCGATACGCAGTATTTT
TRBJ2-2 few TRBV2 TRBD2 CASTTGLASGELFF TGTGCCAGCACTACGGGACTAGCGTCCGGGGAGCTGTTTTTT
TRBJ2-7 - TRBV5-5 - CASSLAGSIYEQYF TGTGCCAGCAGCTTGGCCGGGAGTATCTACGAGCAGTACTTC
TRBJ2-7 - TRBV11-2 TRBD2 CASSVGLAENYEQYF TGTGCCAGCAGCGTGGGACTAGCGGAGAACTACGAGCAGTACTTC
TRBJ2-7 - TRBV6-6 TRBD1 CASSDDRGWYEQYF TGTGCCAGCAGTGACGACAGGGGTTGGTACGAGCAGTACTTC
TRBJ2-7 - TRBV7-9 TRBD1 CASSSGTGLGEQYF TGTGCCAGCAGCTCCGGGACAGGCCTCGGGGAGCAGTACTTC
TRBJ2-2 - TRBV2 - CASKPQGLTGELFF TGTGCCAGCAAGCCACAGGGTCTTACCGGGGAGCTGTTTTTT
TRBJ2-1 - TRBV5-1 TRBD2 CASREPSGRNNEQFF TGCGCCAGCAGAGAACCCAGCGGGAGGAACAATGAGCAGTTCTTC
TRBJ2-7 - TRBV6-5 - CASSAQRRSEYEQYF TGTGCCAGCAGTGCCCAGAGAAGGTCCGAGTACGAGCAGTACTTC
TRBJ1-5 - TRBV4-1 - CASSQRPNQPQHF TGCGCCAGCAGCCAGCGACCCAATCAGCCCCAGCATTTT
TRBJ2-7 - TRBV6-5 - CASSYSRAYEQYF TGTGCCAGCAGTTACTCGAGGGCATACGAGCAGTACTTC
TRBJ2-2 - TRBV10-2 - CASRITGELFF TGCGCCAGCAGGATCACCGGGGAGCTGTTTTTT
TRBJ2-1 few TRBV4-1 - CASSQGSYNEQFF TGCGCCAGCAGCCAAGGGAGTTACAATGAGCAGTTCTTC
TRBJ2-3 few TRBV5-4 - CASSSEVADTQYF TGTGCCAGCAGTTCTGAGGTTGCAGATACGCAGTATTTT
TRBJ2-3 - TRBV27 - CASSYTNTDTQYF TGTGCCAGCAGTTACACGAACACAGATACGCAGTATTTT
TRBJ1-5 - TRBV28 - CASSLTLNQPQHF TGTGCCAGCAGTTTAACCCTGAATCAGCCCCAGCATTTT
TRBJ2-3 once TRBV13 - CASSPRRGLSTDTQYF TGTGCCAGCAGCCCACGACGGGGCCTTAGCACAGATACGCAGTATTTT
TRBJ2-7 - TRBV2 - CASSGGVYGEQYF TGTGCCAGCAGTGGGGGGGTTTATGGGGAGCAGTACTTC
TRBJ2-7 - TRBV29-1 TRBD1 CSVASGSPGQGLYEQYF TGCAGCGTGGCCTCAGGCTCCCCGGGACAGGGGTTATACGAGCAGTACTTC
TRBJ2-1 - TRBV7-9 - CASSLGHNEQFF TGTGCCAGCAGCTTAGGGCACAATGAGCAGTTCTTC
TRBJ2-7 - TRBV2 TRBD1 CASRDRGEQYF TGTGCCAGCAGGGACAGGGGCGAGCAGTACTTC
TRBJ2-7 - TRBV6-6 - CASSYDGGNPHEQYF TGTGCCAGCAGTTACGATGGCGGGAATCCTCACGAGCAGTACTTC
TRBJ2-5 - TRBV4-1 TRBD2 CASRRLAGFETQYF TGCGCCAGCCGCCGACTAGCGGGTTTTGAGACCCAGTACTTC
TRBJ2-7 - TRBV6-1 - CASSDLRNSFYEQYF TGTGCCAGCAGTGATTTGAGGAATTCGTTCTACGAGCAGTACTTC
TRBJ2-7 - TRBV6-1 TRBD1 CASSEQDRGYEQYF TGTGCCAGCAGTGAACAGGACAGGGGCTACGAGCAGTACTTC
TRBJ2-1 once TRBV9 TRBD2 CASSVASGNYEQFF TGTGCCAGCAGCGTGGCTAGCGGGAACTATGAGCAGTTCTTC
TRBJ2-1 - TRBV4-1 - CASSQFEGRSSYNEQFF TGCGCCAGCAGCCAATTCGAGGGGAGAAGCTCCTACAATGAGCAGTTCTTC